This T cell receptor beta chain was documented in a study of Ad26.COV2.S vaccination and SARS-CoV-2 variants. Study-wide context: Ad26.COV2.S, an intramuscular injection, was given once or twice 56 days apart.

The sample's treatment: roughly 18 received Ad26.COV2.S at low or high dose, single or two shots; about 5 received placebo; per-sample allocation not given. Day 63 after the first vaccine or placebo injection was the time point for sampling. As its vector, the vaccine had Ad26, which expressed Wuhan-strain SARS-CoV-2 spike. Study-wide results and limits: The analyses of TCR breadth and depth may have understated the size of total T cell responses. Vaccine and placebo recipients had comparable breadth of non-spike TCRs.

About this clone itself: Its antigen is not known.

Sequencing used immunoSEQ multiplex PCR; TCRdb keeps in-frame clones, though not all of them. The sample has about 440,000 clones, about nine tenths seen once. The receptor comes from a person aged 18 to 65 who received the Ad26.COV2.S COVID-19 vaccine or a placebo. The sample was peripheral blood, taken in a trial of Ad26.COV2.S vaccine versus placebo.

This CDR3 is CASSVGTSGSDTQYF. Here the CDR3 DNA reads TGTGCCAGCAGTGTAGGGACTAGTGGCTCAGATACGCAGTATTTT. The chain employs TRBV2 and TRBJ2-3; 8 nucleotides line up with TRBD2. The V gene end was trimmed by 4 bases and the J gene end by 4 bases; junction bases not matched to a gene: 7. Germline CDR1 is SNHLY and CDR2 is FYNNEI. The CDR3 has 15 amino acids.